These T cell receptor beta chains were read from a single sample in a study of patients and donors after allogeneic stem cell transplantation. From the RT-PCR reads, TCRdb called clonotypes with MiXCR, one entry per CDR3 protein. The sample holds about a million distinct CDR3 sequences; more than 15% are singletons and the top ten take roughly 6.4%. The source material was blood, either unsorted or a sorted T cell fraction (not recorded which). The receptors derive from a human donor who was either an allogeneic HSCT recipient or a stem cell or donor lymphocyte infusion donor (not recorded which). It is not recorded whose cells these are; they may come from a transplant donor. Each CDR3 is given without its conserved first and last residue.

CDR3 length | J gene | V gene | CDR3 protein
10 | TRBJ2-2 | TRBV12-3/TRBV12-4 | ASSFDTGELF
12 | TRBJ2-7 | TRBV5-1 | ASSLRDPRREQY
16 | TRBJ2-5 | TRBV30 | AWSVRGGSAPYQETQY
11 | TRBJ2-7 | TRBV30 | AQVDRGSHEQY
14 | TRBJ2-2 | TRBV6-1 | ASSRRTSSNTGELF
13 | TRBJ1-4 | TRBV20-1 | SAQITGTGAKKLF
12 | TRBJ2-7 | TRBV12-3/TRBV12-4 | ASSLAGTSREQY
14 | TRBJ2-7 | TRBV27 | ASSRTGTGTPYEQY
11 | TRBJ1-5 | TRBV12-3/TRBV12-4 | ASSLIRDSPQH
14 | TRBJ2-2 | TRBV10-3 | AISGRSGSETGELF
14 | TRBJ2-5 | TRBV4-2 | ASSQGSTSGKETQY
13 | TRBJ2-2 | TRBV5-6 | ASSVGTSGPGELF
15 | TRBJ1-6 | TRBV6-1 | ASSLRGGGVGNSPLH
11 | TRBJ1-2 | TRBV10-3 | AISVVGPGGYT
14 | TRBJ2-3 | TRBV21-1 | ASSKAAGQNTDTQY
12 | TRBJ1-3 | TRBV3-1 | ASSLRHTGNTIY
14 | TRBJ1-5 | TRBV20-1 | SAAQGQGRSNQPQH
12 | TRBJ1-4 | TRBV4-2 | ASSTGGLGEKLF
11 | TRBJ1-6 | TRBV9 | ASSVDYNSPLH
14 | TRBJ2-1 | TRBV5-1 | ASSFGLASGWDEQF
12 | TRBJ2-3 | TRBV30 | AWSVTVFTDTQY
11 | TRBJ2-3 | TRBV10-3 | AISGQGADTQY
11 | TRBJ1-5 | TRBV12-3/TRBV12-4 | ASSLRTGGPQH